This T cell receptor beta chain appears in the sequencing data of a study of blood T cell repertoires in COVID-19. Authors' data handling: Estimation of nucleated cell counts was performed using reference gene primer amplification. Assay used: immunoSEQ multiplex PCR; TCRdb lists only in-frame clones, some missing. D and trimming come from the DNA, and the V and J calls and clone size come from that table. The table shows hundreds of thousands of clones, with 80% occurring only once. The CDR3 covers 14 residues. The trim removed 6 bases at V and 4 bases at J, leaving 7 bases unmatched. Germline assignment: CDR1 LNHDA and CDR2 SQIVND (reference sequence).

The gene calls are TRBV19 and TRBJ1-1, with TRBD1 identical over 8 bases. Sequenced sample: PBMCs or T cells enriched from blood (not recorded which). The TCR originated in a man between 25 and 39 years old with acute COVID-19. The CDR3: CASRPGQVITEAFF. DNA of the CDR3: TGTGCCAGTAGGCCGGGACAGGTTATCACTGAAGCTTTCTTT.